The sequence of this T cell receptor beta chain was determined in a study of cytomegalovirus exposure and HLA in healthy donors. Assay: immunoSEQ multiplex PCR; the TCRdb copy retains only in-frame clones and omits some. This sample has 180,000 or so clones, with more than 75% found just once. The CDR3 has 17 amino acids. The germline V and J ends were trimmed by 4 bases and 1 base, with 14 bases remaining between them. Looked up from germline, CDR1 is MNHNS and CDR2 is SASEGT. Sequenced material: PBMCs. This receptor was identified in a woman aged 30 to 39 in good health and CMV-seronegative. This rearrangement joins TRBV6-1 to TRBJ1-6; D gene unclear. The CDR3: CASSGGVGFSYNSPLHF. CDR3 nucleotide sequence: TGTGCCAGCAGTGGCGGGGTTGGATTTTCCTATAATTCACCCCTCCACTTT.